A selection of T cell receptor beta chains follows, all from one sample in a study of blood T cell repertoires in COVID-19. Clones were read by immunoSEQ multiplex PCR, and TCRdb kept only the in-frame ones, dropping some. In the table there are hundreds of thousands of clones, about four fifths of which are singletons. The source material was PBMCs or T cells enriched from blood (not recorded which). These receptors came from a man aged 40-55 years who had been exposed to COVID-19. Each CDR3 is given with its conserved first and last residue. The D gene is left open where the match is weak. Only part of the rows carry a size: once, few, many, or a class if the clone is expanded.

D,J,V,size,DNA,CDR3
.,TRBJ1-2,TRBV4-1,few,TGCGCCAGCAGCCCAATCAACAGTGCCGTGGGCTATGGCTACACCTTC,CASSPINSAVGYGYTF
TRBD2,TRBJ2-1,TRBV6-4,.,TGTGCCAGCAGTGACAAGGCTGCGGGAGGGGAGCAGTTCTTC,CASSDKAAGGEQFF
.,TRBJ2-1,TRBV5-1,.,TGCGCCAGCAGCTTGGGCCCGGGTATAGGTTACAATGAGCAGTTCTTC,CASSLGPGIGYNEQFF
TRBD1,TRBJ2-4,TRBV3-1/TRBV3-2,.,TGTGCCAGCAGCCCGACAGGGCAAATAGCCAAAAACATTCAGTACTTC,CASSPTGQIAKNIQYF
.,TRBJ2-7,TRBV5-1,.,TGCGCCAGCAGCTTGATGGCGGGGTCTGTGTACGAGCAGTACTTC,CASSLMAGSVYEQYF
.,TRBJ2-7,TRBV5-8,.,TGTGCCAGCAGCTTTCAGGGAAACCCCTACGAGCAGTACTTC,CASSFQGNPYEQYF
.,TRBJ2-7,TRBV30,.,TGTGCCTGGGGGGACAACTACGAGCAGTACTTC,CAWGDNYEQYF
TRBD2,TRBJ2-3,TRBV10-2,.,TGCGCCAGCTGGGGACTAGCGGGTGCTGGGAGAGGTGCAGATACGCAGTATTTT,CASWGLAGAGRGADTQYF
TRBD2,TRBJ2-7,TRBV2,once,TGTGCCAGCAGCGAACCGTCTGACCGGGAGGGATACGAGCAGTACTTC,CASSEPSDREGYEQYF
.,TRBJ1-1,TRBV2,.,TGTGCCAGCGGGGGGGGACATCTGATCTTT,CASGGGHLIF
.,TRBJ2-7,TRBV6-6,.,TGTGCCAGCGGAGCGTACACCACTAACGAGCAGTACTTC,CASGAYTTNEQYF